The 11 T cell receptor beta chains given below trace back to one sample, sequenced in a study of T cells in women clearing cervical HPV infection (dated by TCRdb to 2016 to 2018). Libraries came from the immunoSEQ multiplex PCR assay. This is the immuneACCESS table as TCRdb keeps it, with only in-frame sequences that have V and J called. A part of the clones is gone; compared with another copy, unresolved V genes explain less than half, and the rest is unexplained. The sample table gives about 26,000 clones. Around 3.5% of the sample lies in the top ten. Sequencing used blood buffy coat. The receptors come from a woman aged 18-69 years with a cervical HPV16 infection that either progressed to CIN3+ or cleared (not recorded which).

Details on this clone: The sequence runs out 3 residues before the end of the CDR3; the remainder is reconstructed from the germline J gene. The gene calls are TRBV29-1 and TRBJ2-5, with D maybe TRBD1 (6 bases). CDR3 size: 13 residues. V dropped 5 bases and J dropped 4 bases, with 14 bases sitting between them. Germline CDR1 is SQVTM and CDR2 is ANQGSEA. Incomplete CDR3 DNA: TGCAGCGTTCCTACAGGGTCGAGAGAGACC. Translating it yields CSVPTGSRET. The CDR3, in full, reads CSVPTGSRETQYF.

Of note for this clone: The germline gene is not matched at one end of the junction; a read error may be the cause. The read ends 3 residues shy of where the CDR3 ends; the end is completed using the germline J gene. The identical CDR3 is also encoded by other nucleotide sequences in the sample. The genes are TRBV4-2 and TRBJ2-5; 8 bases align to TRBD2. This CDR3 has 15 amino acids. Germline CDR1 LGHNA, CDR2 YNFKEQ. The sequenced part of the CDR3 DNA is TGCGCCAGCAGCCAAGATCGGGGGGGCCAGGAGACC. It is translated as CASSQDRGGQET. In full, the CDR3 reads CASSQDRGGQETQYF.

Judged by frequency, this clone is medium-sized. The read ends 3 residues before the CDR3 terminus; that terminus is restored from the germline J gene. The rearrangement links TRBV18 to TRBJ2-3; 8 positions agree with TRBD1. The trim removed 5 bases at V and 2 bases at J, leaving 6 bases unmatched. The CDR3 has 15 residues. CDR1 and CDR2 from the germline V gene are KGHSH and LQKENI. CDR3 in amino acids: CASSFGTGVTDTQYF. The sequenced CDR3 bases are TGTGCCAGCTCATTCGGGACAGGAGTCACAGATACG.

A remark on this clone: Coverage ceases 3 residues before the CDR3 finishes, and the germline J gene fills in the end. The chain joins TRBV19 to TRBJ1-2; D remains ambiguous. This CDR3 contains 13 residues. Germline CDR1 LNHDA, CDR2 SQIVND (reference sequence). CDR3 amino acids: CASSPNPGYDYTF. CDR3 bases read: TGTGCCAGTAGTCCAAATCCAGGTTACGAC. Supplemented by reference TRBV19 and TRBJ1-2, the full variable domain reads DGGITQSPKYLFRKEGQNVTLSCEQNLNHDAMYWYRQDPGQGLRLIYYSQIVNDFQKGDIAEGYSVSREKKESFPLTVTSAQKNPTAFYLCASSPNPGYDYTFGSGTRLTVV.

Comments on this clone: The read ends 3 residues shy of where the CDR3 ends; the end is completed using the germline J gene. This chain connects TRBV12-3 or TRBV12-4 to TRBJ2-1, with D uncertain. The length of the CDR3 is 17 residues. The V and J ends lost 0 bases and 4 bases respectively, with 16 bases between them. CDR3 residues: CASSLANFGRAYNEQFF. The sequenced part of the CDR3 DNA is TGTGCCAGCAGTTTAGCGAACTTCGGAAGGGCGTACAATGAG.

The CDR3 reads CASSNYGQYF. The sequenced part of the CDR3 DNA is TGTGCCAGCAGCAACTATGGT. This sequence joins TRBV6-2 or TRBV6-3 and TRBJ2-4; D is ambiguous. The read is 3 residues too short to cover the CDR3 end, so that end is filled in from the germline J gene. Germline CDR1 is MNHEY and CDR2 is SVGEGT. The CDR3 is made up of 10 amino acids.

On this clone: The CDR3 end is not reached by the read, which stops 3 residues before it; the germline J gene fills it in. This sequence joins TRBV19 and TRBJ2-7; no reliable D call. Germline loops: CDR1 LNHDA, CDR2 SQIVND (reference sequence). Trimming cost V 5 bases and J 4 bases, with 12 bases left between them. This CDR3 is built from 13 residues. CDR3 sequence reads: CASSPNPGYEQYF. The CDR3 bases that were read are TGTGCCAGTAGTCCAAATCCAGGTTACGAG.

The sequenced part of the CDR3 DNA is TGTGCCAGCAGCTTTAGCGGGGGGGCGCATACG. It yields the protein CASSFSGGAHT. The entire CDR3 is CASSFSGGAHTQYF. The chain joins TRBV7-3 to TRBJ2-3, with 11 bases matching TRBD2. The sequence runs out 3 residues before the end of the CDR3; the remainder is reconstructed from the germline J gene. The CDR3 has 14 amino acids. Germline CDR1 SGHTA, CDR2 FQGTGA. The trim removed 3 bases at V and 7 bases at J, leaving 3 bases unmatched.

In regard to this clone: Read sequence stops 3 residues before the CDR3 end, and the germline J gene provides the missing end. The rearrangement uses TRBV6-2 or TRBV6-3 and TRBJ2-3; D is ambiguous. CDR3 length: 14 amino acids. The germline V gene has CDR1 MNHEY and CDR2 SVGEGT. V was cut by 4 bases and J by 4 bases, with 12 bases left in between. The CDR3: CASSSAAPPDTQYF. The part of the CDR3 DNA that was read is TGTGCCAGCAGTTCCGCGGCCCCACCAGATACG.

As concerns this clone: The CDR3 end lies 3 residues beyond the end of the read and is filled in from the germline J gene. The rearrangement joins TRBV5-6 to TRBJ2-1; D possibly corresponds to TRBD1 (6 bases). From germline, CDR1 is SGHDT and CDR2 YYEEEE. The CDR3 runs to 15 residues. Trimming shortened V by 0 bases and J by 4 bases, and 11 bases separated the two germline ends. The CDR3 is CASSLETGTYNEQFF. CDR3 bases read: TGTGCCAGCAGCTTGGAGACAGGAACATACAATGAG.

Regarding this clone: From the germline J gene comes the end of the CDR3, since the read stops 3 residues before it. The J gene is TRBJ2-3, the V gene TRBV5-4; maybe TRBD2 (6 bases). Germline CDR1 reads SGHNT; CDR2 reads YYREEE (reference sequence). This CDR3 spans 13 amino acids. The CDR3 spells CASSLAGGQPQYF. The CDR3 DNA, read in part, is TGTGCCAGCAGCTTGGCCGGGGGTCAGCCG.